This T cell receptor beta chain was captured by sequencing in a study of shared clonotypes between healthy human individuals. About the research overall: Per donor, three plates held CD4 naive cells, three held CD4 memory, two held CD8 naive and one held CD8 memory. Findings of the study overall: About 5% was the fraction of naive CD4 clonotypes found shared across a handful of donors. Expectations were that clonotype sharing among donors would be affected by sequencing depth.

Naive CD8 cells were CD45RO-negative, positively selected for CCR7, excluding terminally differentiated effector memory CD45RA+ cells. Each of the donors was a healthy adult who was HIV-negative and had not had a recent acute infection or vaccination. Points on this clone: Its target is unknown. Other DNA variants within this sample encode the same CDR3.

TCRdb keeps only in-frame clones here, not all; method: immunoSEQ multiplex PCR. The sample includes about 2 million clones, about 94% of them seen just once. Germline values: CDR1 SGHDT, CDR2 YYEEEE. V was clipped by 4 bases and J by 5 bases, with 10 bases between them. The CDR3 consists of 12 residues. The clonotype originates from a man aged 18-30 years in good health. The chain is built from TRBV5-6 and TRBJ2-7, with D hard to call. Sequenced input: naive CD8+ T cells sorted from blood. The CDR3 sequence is CASSGVHHEQYF. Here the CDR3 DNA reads TGTGCCAGCAGCGGGGTGCACCACGAGCAGTACTTC.